A selection of T cell receptor beta chains follows, all from one sample in a study of blood T cell repertoires in COVID-19. TCRdb keeps only in-frame clones here, not all; method: immunoSEQ multiplex PCR. The sample lists about 49,000 clones, approximately 90% occurring once. Specimen: peripheral blood. These receptors originate from a man between 40 and 49 years old with active COVID-19. CDR3s include the opening cysteine and the closing phenylalanine or tryptophan. A clone size is listed for some rows: how often the clone was seen (once, few, many), or a class if it is expanded.

v_gene | abundance | CDR3aa
TRBV6-2/TRBV6-3 | once | CASSSTENYGYTF
TRBV5-4 | . | CASSLATGVNTGELFF
TRBV5-1 | . | CASSPVTGDPYEQYF
TRBV4-2 | . | CASSQRGSRITDTQYF
TRBV12-5 | . | CASGYGTASGANVLTF
TRBV7-9 | . | CASSLSGSVSEQYF
TRBV7-2 | . | CALRDNNSPLHF
TRBV5-4 | . | CASSPVPGDRYNEQFF
TRBV20-1 | once | CSASRGGRVDEQYF
TRBV18 | . | CASSPPGAEETQYF
TRBV30 | . | CAWSALGQGRGYTF
TRBV5-1 | . | CASSLGVTGSYEQYF
TRBV5-1 | . | CASSEGQGNQPQHF
TRBV9 | . | CASSVGGGEAYEQYF
TRBV7-2 | . | CASSKGLAVKTGELFF
TRBV2 | . | CASSDPGQGTYEQYF
TRBV24-1 | once | CATSDVRVADTQYF
TRBV10-1 | . | CASSEGRTYGYTF
TRBV24-1 | . | CATSDSGQGYEKLFF
TRBV29-1 | . | CSVGADNEQFF
TRBV18 | few | CASSKRSPPGTSPYEQYF
TRBV10-3 | . | CAIRRRRGQNTDTQYF